This T cell receptor (beta chain) was recovered during a study of blood T cells in healthy people across ages. Study-wide points: The study found TCR beta diversity correlated strongly with naive T cell percentage. Bulk PBMC profiling left naive and antigen-experienced comparisons inconclusive.

For the second PCR, which ran for about 6 to 11 cycles, a sample-barcoded 5' primer and a J-beta primer mix were used. Unique molecular identifiers of 12 random nucleotides labeled each cDNA. TCRdb analysed the 5' RACE reads with MiXCR anew, one entry per CDR3 protein. The top ten clones hold about 20% of a sample with 850,000 to 1,300,000 distinct CDR3 sequences, 35% to 50% of them seen once. This clonotype was seen ten or more times. The antigen is unknown. This CDR3 is 14 amino acids long. Per germline, CDR1 DFQATT and CDR2 SNEGSKA (reference sequence). Trimming removed 3 bases from V and 0 bases from J; junction bases left unmatched: 5.

The sequence derives from a woman in her sixties or seventies in good health. The sample taken for sequencing was blood. This chain links TRBV20-1 with TRBJ2-7, with TRBD2 matching over 7 bases. CDR3 DNA sequence: TGCAGTGCTAGCCCTAGCGGTAGCTCCTACGAGCAGTACTTC. This codes for CSASPSGSSYEQYF.